A single sample gave rise to the 8 T cell receptor beta chains below, sequenced in a study of blood T cell repertoires in COVID-19. TCRdb's copy holds only in-frame clones and misses some; the assay was immunoSEQ multiplex PCR. The sample contains roughly 60,000 clones, 82% of which appear only once. The sequencing input was peripheral blood. Every receptor here comes from a man aged 60 to 69 with acute or convalescent COVID-19.

The chain joins TRBV10-2 to TRBJ2-2; 10 positions agree with TRBD1. The CDR3 contains 15 residues. V was clipped by 9 bases and J by 3 bases; unmatched bases: 7. Germline CDR1 and CDR2: WSHSY and SAAADI. CDR3 in DNA: TGCGCCAGTCGCCCTGGGACAGGGGACACCGGGGAGCTGTTTTTT. This sequence encodes CASRPGTGDTGELFF.

The chain joins TRBV18 to TRBJ1-1, with 8 bases that match TRBD1. CDR1 is KGHSH, CDR2 LQKENI, per germline. This CDR3 is built from 16 residues. J was trimmed by 0 bases and V by 6 bases; bases with no gene match: 9. The chain's CDR3 is CASSPRQGSMNTEAFF. CDR3 in DNA: TGTGCCAGCTCCCCCAGACAGGGGTCCATGAACACTGAAGCTTTCTTT.

The gene calls are TRBV6-1 and TRBJ1-6; D not certain. CDR3 length: 18 amino acids. Germline V gene lookup returns CDR1 MNHNS and CDR2 SASEGT. V lost 1 base, J lost 8 bases, and 21 bases lay in between. As DNA, the CDR3 is TGTGCCAGCAGTGAAGTGAGGGTCCAGTATCTGGCCGATTCACCCCTCCACTTT. The encoded protein is CASSEVRVQYLADSPLHF.

V gene TRBV19 combines with J gene TRBJ1-1, with D tentatively TRBD1 (6 bases). V shed 6 bases and J shed 4 bases, with 12 bases lying between them. The germline V gene has CDR1 LNHDA and CDR2 SQIVND (reference sequence). CDR3 size: 13 residues. CDR3 nucleotides: TGTGCCAGTAGCTCAGGGGCGGGCACTGAAGCTTTCTTT. Translated: CASSSGAGTEAFF.

CDR3 sequence (DNA): TGTGCCAGCAGCGTCTTCACAGATACGCAGTATTTT. This gives the protein CASSVFTDTQYF. V gene TRBV9 combines with J gene TRBJ2-3; unclear D gene. V was cut by 2 bases and J by 2 bases, with 3 bases left in between. This CDR3 has 12 residues. Germline CDR1 and CDR2: SGDLS and YYNGEE.

J is TRBJ1-4 and V is TRBV6-5; D may be TRBD1 (5 bases). Trimming pared 0 bases from V and 4 bases from J, leaving 6 bases between. The CDR3 runs 14 residues. Germline V lookup: CDR1 MNHEY, CDR2 SVGAGI. The CDR3 DNA follows: TGTGCCAGCAGTTACTCAGACAGTAATGAAAAACTGTTTTTT. This sequence encodes CASSYSDSNEKLFF.

The V and J genes are TRBV7-7 and TRBJ2-7, with D unresolved. Trimming removed 2 bases at V and 3 bases at J, with 17 bases between. This CDR3 contains 16 residues. CDR1 and CDR2 from the germline V gene are SSHAT and FNYEAQ (reference sequence). CDR3 in DNA: TGTGCCAGCAGCTTATATAAGAGTTCCGCTTACTACGAGCAGTACTTC. Translation: CASSLYKSSAYYEQYF.

This chain uses TRBV18 with TRBJ1-3; D unclear. V was clipped by 5 bases and J by 0 bases, with 11 bases between them. This CDR3 has 15 residues. Germline V CDR1 and CDR2: KGHSH, LQKENI. The CDR3 protein is CASSSGLSSGNTIYF. CDR3 in DNA: TGTGCCAGCTCATCGGGGTTGAGCTCTGGAAACACCATATATTTT.